A single sample gave rise to the 21 T cell receptor beta chains below, sequenced in a study of blood T cell repertoires in COVID-19 (dated by TCRdb to about 2020). The method was the immunoSEQ multiplex PCR assay. TCRdb re-hosts the immuneACCESS table, in-frame sequences only. Its copies lack some clones; in the studies checked, an unresolved V gene accounts for under half of them, and the cause for the rest is not known. The sample records hundreds of thousands of clones, 85% of which are singletons. Less than 15% of the sample is in the top ten clones. Sequencing input: peripheral blood. These receptors all come from a human donor in a cohort sampled during active COVID-19.

The table lists this clone with a count of one. The chain carries TRBV19 and TRBJ2-1; D may be TRBD2 (6 bases). CDR1 LNHDA and CDR2 SQIVND come from the germline V gene (reference sequence). V was shortened by 4 bases and J by 10 bases, with 17 bases between the two germline ends. The length of the CDR3 is 14 residues. Here the CDR3 reads CASSTQSGVGEQFF. The CDR3 DNA reads as TGTGCCAGTAGTACACAGTCGGGGGTGGGCGAGCAGTTCTTC.

This chain joins TRBV19 and TRBJ1-2, with D possibly being TRBD1 (5 bases). Germline V CDR1 and CDR2: LNHDA, SQIVND (reference sequence). V was clipped by 3 bases and J by 5 bases, with 10 bases between them. This CDR3 region has 13 residues. CDR3 sequence (DNA): TGTGCCAGTAGTATGGCTAGGGGTTATGGCTACACCTTC. Translating it yields CASSMARGYGYTF.

The rearrangement joins TRBV6-5 to TRBJ2-1; the D gene is possibly TRBD1 (5 bases). The germline CDR1 and CDR2 sequences are MNHEY and SVGAGI. This CDR3 has 14 amino acids. V was trimmed by 6 bases and J by 2 bases, leaving 11 bases between them. The CDR3 DNA sequence: TGTGCCAGCAGGCTCAGGGCCACCTACAATGAGCAGTTCTTC. Translated, it gives CASRLRATYNEQFF.

The chain joins TRBV14 to TRBJ1-1, with TRBD1 matching over 11 bases. V shed 5 bases and J 0 bases; nucleotides not matched to a gene: 8. The CDR3 is made up of 17 amino acids. Germline-derived CDR1 and CDR2 are SGHDN and FVKESK. CDR3 DNA sequence: TGTGCCAGCAGCAAACTCGGGACAGGGGGAATGAACACTGAAGCTTTCTTT. The encoded protein is CASSKLGTGGMNTEAFF.

J is TRBJ1-5 and V is TRBV5-6; possible D gene TRBD1, 5 bases. In germline, CDR1 is SGHDT, CDR2 YYEEEE. V lost 0 bases, J lost 0 bases, and 10 bases lay in between. This CDR3 region has 16 residues. The CDR3: CASSLAGGYSNQPQHF. The CDR3 nucleotides are TGTGCCAGCAGCTTGGCCGGGGGTTATAGCAATCAGCCCCAGCATTTT.

Turning to this clone: A junction end diverges from the germline sequence, so it may reflect a read error. The V gene is TRBV13, the J gene TRBJ1-6; D uncertain. This CDR3 comprises 9 residues. Germline V gene data show CDR1 as PRHDT and CDR2 as FYEKMQ (reference sequence). The CDR3 sequence is CASSLATEF. CDR3 coding DNA: TGTGCCAGCAGCTTAGCGACGGAGTTT.

This chain uses TRBV28 with TRBJ1-4; D might be TRBD1 (5 bases). The germline V gene has CDR1 MDHEN and CDR2 SYDVKM. V was cut by 10 bases and J by 0 bases, with 15 bases left in between. The CDR3 loop spans 15 amino acids. The CDR3 loop reads CATLPGGTTNEKLFF. The CDR3 region has the DNA TGTGCCACCCTCCCGGGGGGAACAACTAATGAAAAACTGTTTTTT.

The chain joins TRBV18 to TRBJ2-2; a weak D match, TRBD1 (6 bases). The V end was cut by 5 bases, the J end by 2 bases, with 15 bases between. From germline, CDR1 is KGHSH and CDR2 LQKENI. CDR3 size: 16 residues. This CDR3 reads CASSRLGQINTGELFF. In DNA form, the CDR3 reads TGTGCCAGCTCAAGATTGGGACAAATAAACACCGGGGAGCTGTTTTTT.

The chain is built from TRBV20-1 and TRBJ2-2; TRBD2 aligns across 8 bases. The CDR3 runs to 13 residues. Germline CDR1 is DFQATT and CDR2 is SNEGSKA (reference sequence). Unmatched junction bases numbered 3, after V lost 3 bases and J lost 6 bases. The CDR3 reads CSASLRGAGELFF. The DNA for the CDR3 is TGCAGTGCTAGTTTGCGGGGGGCCGGGGAGCTGTTTTTT.

This chain uses TRBV27 with TRBJ2-1, with 10 bases fitting TRBD2. The germline gives CDR1 MNHEY, CDR2 SMNVEV (reference sequence). V dropped 2 bases and J dropped 3; count of bases not matched to a gene: 13. This CDR3 has 19 residues. CDR3 loop: CASSLILAGGIPYYNEQFF. CDR3 DNA: TGTGCCAGCAGTTTAATATTAGCGGGAGGTATCCCCTACTACAATGAGCAGTTCTTC.

CDR3 nucleotide sequence: TGTGCCAGTAGTATCACGGGAGGGCCGGCCGGGGAGCTGTTTTTT. Translated: CASSITGGPAGELFF. This chain uses TRBV19 with TRBJ2-2; 8 nucleotides match TRBD2. V was clipped by 3 bases and J by 6 bases; unmatched bases: 6. Germline CDR1 LNHDA, CDR2 SQIVND (reference sequence). The CDR3 is 15 residues long.

The chain recombines TRBV28 with TRBJ1-1; tentatively, D is TRBD1 (5 bases). V shed 8 bases and J shed 4 bases, with 11 bases lying between them. Looked up from germline, CDR1 is MDHEN and CDR2 is SYDVKM. The CDR3 spans 12 residues. CDR3 loop: CASREGITEAFF. CDR3 nucleotide sequence: TGTGCCAGCCGGGAGGGGATCACTGAAGCTTTCTTT.

This chain links TRBV3-1 (or the pseudogene TRBV3-2) with TRBJ2-2, with D possibly TRBD1 on 6 matching bases. This CDR3 spans 13 amino acids. Germline CDR1 reads LGHDT; CDR2 reads YNNKEL (reference sequence). V lost 6 bases and J lost 1, with 6 bases in between. The CDR3 nucleotides are TGTGCCAGCAGGACAGGGAACACCGGGGAGCTGTTTTTT. Translated, it gives CASRTGNTGELFF.

The CDR3 spells CASSVGTGNSEQFF. The CDR3 DNA sequence: TGTGCCAGCAGCGTAGGGACAGGGAATAGTGAGCAGTTCTTC. This chain joins TRBV9 and TRBJ2-1; 8 nucleotides match TRBD1. The length of the CDR3 is 14 residues. CDR1 is SGDLS, CDR2 YYNGEE, per germline. V lost 0 bases, J lost 9 bases, and 5 bases stayed unmatched.

This clone showed up just once. The V and J genes are TRBV11-1 and TRBJ2-1; TRBD2 might be the D (5 bases). The V end was cut by 1 base, the J end by 5 bases, with 9 bases between. There are 14 residues in the CDR3. CDR1 and CDR2 from the germline V gene are SGHAT and FQDESV (reference sequence). Here the CDR3 DNA reads TGTGCCAGCAGCTTAGATCAGAGGGACAATGAGCAGTTCTTC. This translates into CASSLDQRDNEQFF.

The gene calls are TRBV5-1 and TRBJ2-3; the match to TRBD2 covers 8 bases. The CDR3 extends over 14 amino acids. Germline V CDR1 and CDR2: SGHRS, YFSETQ. V lost 7 bases, J lost 4 bases, and 8 bases stayed unmatched. CDR3 sequence (DNA): TGCGCCAGCTCCCGGGGGGGTGAGGCAGATACGCAGTATTTT. Protein product: CASSRGGEADTQYF.

This clone was seen just once. The chain couples TRBV21-1 to TRBJ1-6; the table's TRBD1 call for D was not verified on the DNA. TRBV21-1 is an annotated pseudogene. The CDR3 is 16 amino acids. The CDR3 DNA is TGTGCCAGCAGCCTAAAACGGGACAGGGGAATTTCACCCCTCCACTTT. Translating it yields CASSLKRDRGISPLHF.

V is TRBV15 and J is TRBJ2-1; no firm D call. Trimming removed 1 base from V and 7 bases from J, with 14 bases in between. The CDR3 totals 15 residues. CDR1 and CDR2 from the germline V gene are LNHNV and YYDKDF (reference sequence). CDR3 nucleotides: TGTGCCACCAGCAGAGTTCGCACACGCTTGAATGAGCAGTTCTTC. Translated: CATSRVRTRLNEQFF.

J is TRBJ2-2 and V is TRBV5-5; D may be TRBD2 (6 bases). The germline V gene has CDR1 SGHKS and CDR2 YYEKEE (reference sequence). There are 17 residues in the CDR3. The V and J ends lost 1 base and 5 bases respectively, with 18 bases between them. CDR3 DNA sequence: TGTGCCAGCAGCTTGAGCACCGGGACTGGGGGGACCGGGGAGCTGTTTTTT. It is translated as CASSLSTGTGGTGELFF.

The rearrangement joins TRBV28 to TRBJ2-2; D remains unclear. Looked up from germline, CDR1 is MDHEN and CDR2 is SYDVKM. V dropped 3 bases and J dropped 4 bases, with 3 bases sitting between them. CDR3 length equals 12 residues. In DNA, the CDR3 is TGTGCCAGCAGTTTGGCCACCGGGGAGCTGTTTTTT. Amino acid sequence: CASSLATGELFF.

The chain joins TRBV5-5 to TRBJ2-3; D is perhaps TRBD1 (5 bases). The germline CDR1 and CDR2 sequences are SGHKS and YYEKEE (reference sequence). Trimming took off 2 bases at V and 2 bases at J, with 12 bases between the two ends. The CDR3 is made up of 15 amino acids. The CDR3 sequence is CASSFVTVNTDTQYF. The CDR3 region has the DNA TGTGCCAGCAGCTTCGTGACAGTCAACACAGATACGCAGTATTTT.